The clone carrying this TCR beta chain occurred once. Its antigen is unidentified. The data derive from a study of cytomegalovirus exposure and HLA in healthy donors. General study findings and limits: Reports described diagnosis of cytomegalovirus status by the classifier as highly specific and sensitive.

The PCR contained 60 Vbeta and 13 Jbeta primers. The method was immunoSEQ multiplex PCR; TCRdb's version includes in-frame clones alone and lacks a portion of them. This table has some 180,000 clones, 77% appearing once. The CDR3 length is 11 residues. The sequence was obtained from a man aged 18-30 years in good health and CMV-seronegative. The sequencing sample was made of PBMCs. The rearrangement links TRBV21-1 to TRBJ2-7; whether TRBD2, the table's D call, matches the DNA was not checked. TRBV21-1 is a pseudogene locus. For the CDR3, the DNA is TGCGCTAGCGGGGGGGCTCCCGAGCAGTACTTC. Amino acids: CASGGAPEQYF.